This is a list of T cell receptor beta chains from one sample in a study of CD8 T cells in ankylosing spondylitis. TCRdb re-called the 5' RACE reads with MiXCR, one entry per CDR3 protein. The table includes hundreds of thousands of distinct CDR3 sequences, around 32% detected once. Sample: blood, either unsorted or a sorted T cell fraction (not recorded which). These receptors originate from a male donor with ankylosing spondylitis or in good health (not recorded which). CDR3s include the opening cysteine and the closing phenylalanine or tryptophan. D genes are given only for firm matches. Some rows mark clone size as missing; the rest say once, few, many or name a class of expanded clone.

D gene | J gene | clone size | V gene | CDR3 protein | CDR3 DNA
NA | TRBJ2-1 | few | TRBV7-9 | CASSPGPLASYNEQFF | TGTGCCAGCAGCCCCGGCCCACTAGCCTCCTACAATGAGCAGTTCTTC
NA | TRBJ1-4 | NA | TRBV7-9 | CASSLTGEKLFF | TGTGCCAGCAGCTTAACAGGCGAAAAACTGTTTTTT
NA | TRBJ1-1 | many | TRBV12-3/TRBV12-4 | CASSLRVDTEAFF | TGTGCCAGCAGTTTACGCGTAGACACTGAAGCTTTCTTT
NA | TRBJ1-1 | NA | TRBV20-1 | CSARGPSATEAFF | TGCAGTGCTAGAGGGCCAAGCGCTACTGAAGCTTTCTTT
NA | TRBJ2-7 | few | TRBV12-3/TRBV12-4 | CASSLGPPRGYEQYF | TGTGCCAGCAGTTTAGGGCCACCCCGCGGCTACGAGCAGTACTTC
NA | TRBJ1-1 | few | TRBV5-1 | CASSLDSGGGDTEAFF | TGCGCCAGCAGCTTGGATTCGGGGGGAGGGGACACTGAAGCTTTCTTT
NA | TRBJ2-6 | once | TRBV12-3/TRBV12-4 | CASSYQGPSGANVLTF | TGTGCCAGCAGTTATCAGGGCCCCTCTGGGGCCAACGTCCTGACTTTC
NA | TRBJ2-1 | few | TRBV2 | CASSDPNNEQFF | TGTGCCAGCAGTGATCCTAACAATGAGCAGTTCTTC
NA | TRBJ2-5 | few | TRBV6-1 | CASSDTSFQETQYF | TGTGCCAGCTCCGACACTAGCTTTCAAGAGACCCAGTACTTC
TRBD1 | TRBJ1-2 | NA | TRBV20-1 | CSARTRGLLDYNYGYTF | TGCAGTGCTAGAACCAGGGGGCTTTTGGATTATAACTATGGCTACACCTTC
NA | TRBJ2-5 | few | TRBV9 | CASSVEGEQETQYF | TGTGCCAGCAGCGTAGAAGGGGAGCAAGAGACCCAGTACTTC
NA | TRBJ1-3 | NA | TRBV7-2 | CASSLERTPGNTIYF | TGTGCCAGCAGCTTAGAGCGCACCCCTGGAAACACCATATATTTT
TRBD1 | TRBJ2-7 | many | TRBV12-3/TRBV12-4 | CASSPRTGVGDEQYF | TGTGCCAGCAGTCCTCGGACAGGGGTGGGTGACGAGCAGTACTTC
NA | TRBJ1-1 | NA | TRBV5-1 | CASASSWNTEAFF | TGCGCCAGCGCCTCTTCATGGAACACTGAAGCTTTCTTT
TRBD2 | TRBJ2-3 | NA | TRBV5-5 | CASSPQAGVTDTQYF | TGTGCCAGCAGCCCGCAAGCGGGGGTCACAGATACGCAGTATTTT
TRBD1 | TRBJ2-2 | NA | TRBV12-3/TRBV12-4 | CASNIGTGGGGELFF | TGTGCCAGCAATATCGGGACAGGTGGTGGCGGGGAGCTGTTTTTT
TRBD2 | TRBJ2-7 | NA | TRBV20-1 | CSARGGTSGDVYEQYF | TGCAGTGCTAGAGGTGGGACTAGCGGGGATGTCTACGAGCAGTACTTC
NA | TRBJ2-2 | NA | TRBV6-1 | CASSPGDSTGELFF | TGTGCCAGCAGCCCAGGGGATTCGACCGGGGAGCTGTTTTTT
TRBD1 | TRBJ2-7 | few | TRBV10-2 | CASRPGTGGSYEQYF | TGCGCCAGCAGACCTGGGACAGGGGGATCGTACGAGCAGTACTTC
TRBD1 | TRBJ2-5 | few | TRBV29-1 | CSAVPGQAHQETQYF | TGCAGCGCCGTACCGGGACAGGCCCACCAAGAGACCCAGTACTTC
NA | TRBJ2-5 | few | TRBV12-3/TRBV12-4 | CASSSPVAGTQYF | TGTGCCAGCAGTTCCCCAGTGGCAGGGACCCAGTACTTC
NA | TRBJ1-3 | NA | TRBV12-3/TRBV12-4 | CASGGATNSGNTIYF | TGTGCCAGCGGGGGGGCTACCAACTCTGGAAACACCATATATTTT